Detailed here is one T cell receptor (beta chain). Its antigen is not identified. The RNA input was roughly 0.45 to 1 ug, and it was reverse transcribed with random hexamers. Across 54 Vbeta and 13 Jbeta, TCR beta CDR3 was amplified with immunoSEQ multiplex PCR. MiXCR, run by TCRdb on the immunoSEQ multiplex PCR reads, gives a single entry per CDR3 protein. Of roughly 75,000 distinct CDR3 sequences listed, approximately 93% are singletons. Sequencing of TCR beta was performed on blood CD8+ and CD4+ T cells. The entry originates in a study of CD8 T cells in Susac syndrome. Study summary: There were Susac syndrome patients who were therapy-naive at blood draw, others on corticosteroids, and others on intravenous immunoglobulin alone. Study conclusions and caveats: The authors acknowledged that the study's TCR sequencing and HLA analysis involved relatively few individuals.

This CDR3 has 17 amino acids. Germline V gene data show CDR1 as MGHDK and CDR2 as SYGVNS. V dropped 6 bases and J dropped 1; count of bases not matched to a gene: 12. This TCR was sampled from a human donor with Susac syndrome. The chain joins TRBV25-1 to TRBJ2-7; 10 bases agree with TRBD2. Sequencing used CD4+ T cells from PBMCs. The CDR3 loop is CASRGPAGGRGSYEQYF. The CDR3 DNA reads TGTGCCAGCAGGGGACCAGCGGGGGGGCGAGGGTCCTACGAGCAGTACTTC.